The next 11 T cell receptor beta chains were all read from a single sample in a study of cytomegalovirus exposure and HLA in healthy donors. PCR primers comprised 60 Vbeta and 13 Jbeta primers. Assay used: immunoSEQ multiplex PCR; TCRdb lists only in-frame clones, some missing. The table has under 200,000 clones, approximately 80% seen once; the top ten hold 4% to 5.5%. What was sequenced was PBMCs. These receptor sequences come from a man aged 25 to 45 in good health and CMV-seronegative.

This clone was detected once. The rearrangement uses TRBV20-1 and TRBJ2-1; D is ambiguous. Trimming took off 1 base at V and 9 bases at J, with 4 bases between the two ends. This CDR3 region has 10 residues. The germline CDR1 and CDR2 sequences are DFQATT and SNEGSKA (reference sequence). The CDR3 nucleotides are TGCAGTGCTAGAGCCGGTGAGCAGTTCTTC. Its protein is CSARAGEQFF.

V gene TRBV6-5 combines with J gene TRBJ2-3; D uncertain. The CDR3 has 14 amino acids. Germline lookup yields CDR1 MNHEY and CDR2 SVGAGI. V was cut by 6 bases and J by 0 bases, with 10 bases left in between. CDR3 region: CASRLDPSTDTQYF. The CDR3 DNA follows: TGTGCCAGCAGGCTAGACCCTAGCACAGATACGCAGTATTTT.

The chain employs TRBV5-1 and TRBJ2-1; D is possibly TRBD1 (6 bases). This CDR3 is 15 amino acids long. The ends were cut back, 3 bases at V and 8 bases at J, with 18 bases in the middle. CDR1 and CDR2 (germline): SGHRS, YFSETQ. The CDR3 is CASSSFSIRGDEQFF. Written as DNA, the CDR3 is TGCGCCAGCAGCTCCTTTAGTATCAGGGGCGATGAGCAGTTCTTC.

The rearrangement uses TRBV9 and TRBJ1-2; TRBD1 aligns across 7 bases. CDR3 length equals 14 residues. Germline-derived CDR1 and CDR2 are SGDLS and YYNGEE. Losses at the gene ends were 4 bases for V and 6 bases for J; bases not matched to a gene: 9. The CDR3 DNA reads as TGTGCCAGCAGCTCAAGACAGGGCGCCCATGGCTACACCTTC. It is translated as CASSSRQGAHGYTF.

The chain joins TRBV5-1 to TRBJ1-3; 7 bases are a match to TRBD1. Germline-derived CDR1 and CDR2 are SGHRS and YFSETQ. The CDR3 covers 14 residues. Trimming at V came to 0 bases and at J to 3 bases, leaving 0 bases not matched to a gene. The CDR3 reads CASSLGQGGNTIYF. CDR3 DNA: TGCGCCAGCAGCTTGGGACAGGGTGGAAACACCATATATTTT.

The chain uses TRBV7-9 and TRBJ1-5, with 8 bases aligning to TRBD1. V lost 5 bases, J lost 10 bases, and 13 bases stayed unmatched. The CDR3 extends over 15 amino acids. CDR1 is SEHNR, CDR2 FQNEAQ, per germline (reference sequence). The CDR3 region is CASSKTTGQVFPQHF. The CDR3 region has the DNA TGTGCCAGCAGCAAAACAACGGGACAGGTCTTCCCCCAGCATTTT.

This rearrangement joins TRBV7-9 to TRBJ2-3; the D gene is possibly TRBD2 (5 bases). The germline CDR1 and CDR2 sequences are SEHNR and FQNEAQ (reference sequence). This CDR3 contains 17 residues. With 5 bases removed from V and 3 bases from J, the gap between germline ends came to 21 bases. CDR3 sequence: CASSPPAAGYGTDTQYF. The CDR3 DNA sequence: TGTGCCAGCAGCCCCCCGGCCGCGGGTTACGGGACAGATACGCAGTATTTT.

The genes are TRBV14 and TRBJ1-2, with 7 bases identical to TRBD1. CDR1 and CDR2 from the germline V gene are SGHDN and FVKESK. V lost 4 bases to trimming and J lost 6 bases; unmatched junction nucleotides: 5. The CDR3 extends over 13 amino acids. CDR3 sequence (DNA): TGTGCCAGCAGCCGAGACAGGGTAAATGGCTACACCTTC. Amino acids: CASSRDRVNGYTF. Drawing the rest from reference TRBV14 and TRBJ1-2, the complete variable domain is EAGVTQFPSHSVIEKGQTVTLRCDPISGHDNLYWYRRVMGKEIKFLLHFVKESKQDESGMPNNRFLAERTGGTYSTLKVQPAELEDSGVYFCASSRDRVNGYTFGSGTRLTVV.

This clone was counted a few times. The chain has TRBV6-5 and TRBJ2-5, with D perhaps matching TRBD1 (6 bases). Looked up from germline, CDR1 is MNHEY and CDR2 is SVGAGI. The CDR3 length is 14 residues. The V end was cut by 0 bases, the J end by 5 bases, with 10 bases between. CDR3 amino acids: CASSYSQGWETQYF. The DNA of the CDR3 is TGTGCCAGCAGTTACTCCCAGGGGTGGGAGACCCAGTACTTC.

The V gene is TRBV5-1, the J gene TRBJ2-7; 7 nucleotides align to TRBD2. With V trimmed by 3 bases and J by 7 bases, 7 bases remained unmatched. The CDR3 totals 13 residues. Germline assignment: CDR1 SGHRS and CDR2 YFSETQ. Here the CDR3 DNA reads TGCGCCAGCAGCTCCTTCCGGGGAGGGGAGCAGTACTTC. Its protein product is CASSSFRGGEQYF.

This chain uses TRBV6-6 with TRBJ1-1, with D hard to call. This CDR3 has 15 amino acids. Deletions cut 0 bases from V and 2 bases from J, with 10 bases between. The V gene's germline CDR1 is MNHNY and CDR2 SVGAGI (reference sequence). The CDR3 nucleotides read TGTGCCAGCAGTTACTCCGCGACACGAAACACTGAAGCTTTCTTT. Translated, it gives CASSYSATRNTEAFF.